These 14 T cell receptor beta chains came from one sample sequenced in a study of OX40 agonist ivuxolimab in advanced cancers. The assay was immunoSEQ multiplex PCR, and TCRdb's table has in-frame clones only and misses some. The sample shows 30,000 to 45,000 clones, around four fifths of them seen only once. The sample was CD4+ or CD8+ T cells sorted from blood, taken in a trial of the OX40 agonist ivuxolimab. The origin of the receptors is an adult with an advanced solid tumor such as melanoma, head and neck, liver or kidney cancer.

The gene calls are TRBV21-1 and TRBJ2-7; no check of the table's D call, TRBD2, against the DNA was made. TRBV21-1 is a pseudogene segment. The CDR3 is made up of 11 amino acids. DNA of the CDR3: TGTGCCAGCAGCGCGTCCTACGAGCAGTACTTC. This sequence encodes CASSASYEQYF.

The chain recombines TRBV12-5 with TRBJ1-4; D uncertain. Germline V gene sequence: CDR1 LGHNT, CDR2 FRNRAP. V shed 6 bases and J shed 8 bases, with 10 bases lying between them. The CDR3 contains 12 residues. The CDR3 spells CASGSSGEKLFF. The CDR3 nucleotides are TGTGCTAGTGGATCATCGGGGGAAAAACTGTTTTTT. The entire variable domain, with the rest obtained from reference TRBV12-5 and TRBJ1-4, is as follows: DARVTQTPRHKVTEMGQEVTMRCQPILGHNTVFWYRQTMMQGLELLAYFRNRAPLDDSGMPKDRFSAEMPDATLATLKIQPSEPRDSAVYFCASGSSGEKLFFGSGTQLSVL.

The count of this clone is one. The rearrangement joins TRBV6-6 to TRBJ1-4, with D tentatively TRBD1 (6 bases). Germline V gene data show CDR1 as MNHNY and CDR2 as SVGAGI (reference sequence). Trimming removed 5 bases at V and 8 bases at J, with 15 bases between. This CDR3 has 14 residues. This chain's CDR3 is CASSPQGRREKLFF. The CDR3 nucleotides read TGTGCCAGCAGTCCCCAGGGGCGACGAGAAAAACTGTTTTTT.

This clone was found a few times. CDR3: CASSVGSSGENEQFF. DNA of the CDR3: TGTGCCAGCAGCGTAGGGTCTAGCGGGGAGAATGAGCAGTTCTTC. The chain couples TRBV9 to TRBJ2-1, with TRBD2 matching 9 bases. In germline, CDR1 is SGDLS, CDR2 YYNGEE. The CDR3 is 15 amino acids. With 0 bases clipped from V and 7 bases from J, the junction kept 5 bases outside the gene matches.

The rearrangement joins TRBV19 to TRBJ1-1; 7 bases are shared with TRBD1. This CDR3 is 16 amino acids long. Per the germline V gene, CDR1 is LNHDA and CDR2 is SQIVND (reference sequence). V gave up 10 bases and J gave up 3 bases; unmatched junction bases: 17. The CDR3 reads CATFLGHRGVDTEAFF. As DNA, the CDR3 is TGTGCCACCTTTCTGGGCCACAGGGGAGTGGACACTGAAGCTTTCTTT.

J is TRBJ2-5 and V is TRBV5-4; TRBD2 agrees at 8 bases. V trimming: 4 bases; J trimming: 1 base; junction bases outside the gene matches: 18. The CDR3 has 19 residues. Germline values: CDR1 SGHNT, CDR2 YYREEE (reference sequence). The CDR3 loop reads CASSPNKRTSGKGQETQYF. CDR3 DNA: TGTGCCAGCAGCCCAAATAAGCGTACTAGCGGTAAGGGCCAAGAGACCCAGTACTTC.

In this sample, this clone turned up once. The gene calls are TRBV7-2 and TRBJ2-1; D uncertain. The V end was cut by 0 bases, the J end by 9 bases, with 12 bases between. This CDR3 spans 14 amino acids. The germline V gene has CDR1 SGHTA and CDR2 FQGNSA. CDR3 in amino acids: CASSLAPRVTEQFF. The DNA of the CDR3 is TGTGCCAGCAGCTTAGCGCCCAGAGTAACTGAGCAGTTCTTC.

The rearrangement joins TRBV5-4 to TRBJ1-2; 8 positions agree with TRBD1. Germline CDR1 reads SGHNT; CDR2 reads YYREEE (reference sequence). This CDR3 spans 13 amino acids. V shed 6 bases, J shed 4 bases, and the junction held 5 bases outside the gene matches. CDR3 sequence (DNA): TGTGCCAGCAACCTCGACAGGGGCTATGGCTACACCTTC. It codes for CASNLDRGYGYTF.

The CDR3 DNA is TGCGCCAGCAGCTTAAAAAGCCAGGAACCTACCTCTGCCTACGAGCAGTACTTC. Its protein product is CASSLKSQEPTSAYEQYF. This chain links TRBV4-1 with TRBJ2-7; D unresolved. The CDR3 contains 18 residues. The germline V and J ends were trimmed by 5 bases and 2 bases, with 25 bases remaining between them. The germline V gene encodes CDR1 MGHRA and CDR2 YSYEKL.

This sequence joins TRBV7-3 and TRBJ2-5; TRBD2 matches 12 bases. The CDR3 has 13 amino acids. V gave up 5 bases and J gave up 9 bases; unmatched junction bases: 4. Looked up from germline, CDR1 is SGHTA and CDR2 is FQGTGA. The CDR3 coding sequence is TGTGCCAGCAGCCGGACTAGCGGGAAGCCCCAGTACTTC. The encoded protein is CASSRTSGKPQYF.

The V and J genes are TRBV6-6 and TRBJ2-3; a possible D gene is TRBD2 (6 bases). This CDR3 spans 15 amino acids. Germline lookup yields CDR1 MNHNY and CDR2 SVGAGI (reference sequence). Trimming removed 2 bases at V and 2 bases at J, with 11 bases between. The CDR3 bases are TGTGCCAGCAGTTACGGCAGCGGGTACACAGATACGCAGTATTTT. Protein sequence: CASSYGSGYTDTQYF.

V usage is TRBV5-1 and J usage is TRBJ1-1; maybe TRBD1 (5 bases). The CDR3 totals 14 residues. Between the trimmed V and J ends, which lost 4 bases and 1 base, there was a span of 11 bases. Germline assignment: CDR1 SGHRS and CDR2 YFSETQ. Written as DNA, the CDR3 is TGCGCCAGCAGCACAGGACACGCGAACACTGAAGCTTTCTTT. It encodes CASSTGHANTEAFF.

This rearrangement joins TRBV5-1 to TRBJ2-7; D gene unclear. The V and J ends lost 4 bases and 1 base respectively, with 15 bases between them. The germline CDR1 and CDR2 sequences are SGHRS and YFSETQ. The CDR3 has 15 residues. Here the CDR3 reads CASSVLGVQSYEQYF. The CDR3 DNA reads as TGCGCCAGCAGCGTCCTCGGCGTACAATCCTACGAGCAGTACTTC.

V and J are TRBV10-1 and TRBJ2-1, with D possibly matching TRBD2 (6 bases). Germline V gene lookup returns CDR1 WNHNN and CDR2 SYGVQD (reference sequence). The V end was cut by 4 bases, the J end by 7 bases, with 11 bases between. This CDR3 is built from 13 residues. The CDR3 spells CASSVAGRNEQFF. For the CDR3, the DNA is TGCGCCAGCAGTGTTGCGGGAAGGAATGAGCAGTTCTTC.